These 28 T cell receptor beta chains were sequenced from one sample in a study of T cells in Graves' hyperthyroidism and ophthalmopathy. Using RNA transcripts as the source, TCR beta CDR3 regions were amplified. Primed by the HTBI set, a first-round RT-PCR was run on the TCR CDR3. TCRdb reprocessed the multiplex PCR reads via MiXCR and lists one record per CDR3 protein. The sample shows a few hundred thousand distinct CDR3 sequences, around 15% of them seen only once. The material sequenced was blood. Source of these receptors: a woman aged 40 to 50 with Graves' ophthalmopathy.

This clonotype was found many times. The chain is built from TRBV20-1 and TRBJ2-7; 7 positions match TRBD1. J was trimmed by 1 base and V by 5 bases; bases with no gene match: 8. Germline CDR1 and CDR2: DFQATT and SNEGSKA (reference sequence). There are 14 residues in the CDR3. The CDR3 coding sequence is TGCAGTGCTTCTATGACAGGGAGATCCTACGAGCAGTACTTC. Its translation is CSASMTGRSYEQYF.

Ten or more counts support this clonotype. The rearrangement uses TRBV28 and TRBJ2-7; 9 nucleotides agree with TRBD1. The CDR3 has 15 amino acids. CDR1 and CDR2 from the germline V gene are MDHEN and SYDVKM. V lost 5 bases to trimming and J lost 2 bases; unmatched junction nucleotides: 7. As DNA, the CDR3 is TGTGCCAGCAGTACGACCGGGACAGGGCCCTACGAGCAGTACTTC. The encoded protein is CASSTTGTGPYEQYF.

This sequence joins TRBV6-5 and TRBJ2-7, with TRBD2 as a possible D gene (5 bases). This CDR3 is 14 amino acids long. Trimming pared 2 bases from V and 4 bases from J, leaving 12 bases between. The germline gives CDR1 MNHEY, CDR2 SVGAGI. The CDR3 here is CASSYGQGGYEQYF. In nucleotides, the CDR3 is TGTGCCAGCAGTTACGGGCAAGGAGGATACGAGCAGTACTTC.

This clonotype was found many times. The chain is built from TRBV20-1 and TRBJ2-5, with no clear D. Looked up from germline, CDR1 is DFQATT and CDR2 is SNEGSKA (reference sequence). The CDR3 covers 12 residues. The V end was cut by 2 bases, the J end by 3 bases, with 7 bases between. As DNA, the CDR3 is TGCAGTGCTAGACGGAGTAAAGAGACCCAGTACTTC. The encoded protein is CSARRSKETQYF.

This clonotype was observed many times. V gene TRBV5-6 combines with J gene TRBJ1-5; unclear D gene. CDR3 length: 15 residues. CDR1 and CDR2 (germline): SGHDT, YYEEEE. V lost 4 bases to trimming and J lost 1 base, with 12 bases between them. CDR3 in DNA: TGTGCCAGCAGCGAGCGACTTAACAGCAATCAGCCCCAGCATTTT. This codes for CASSERLNSNQPQHF.

This clonotype came up a few times. The chain is built from TRBV10-3 and TRBJ1-4, with a weak D call TRBD1 (5 bases). The CDR3 covers 14 residues. The ends were cut back, 10 bases at V and 4 bases at J, with 16 bases in the middle. Germline V gives CDR1 ENHRY, CDR2 SYGVKD. CDR3 region: CATRRGRNNEKLFF. DNA of the CDR3: TGTGCCACCCGTCGGGGCCGGAATAATGAAAAACTGTTTTTT.

This clonotype was observed at least ten times. This chain connects TRBV20-1 to TRBJ1-1; TRBD1 matches 10 bases. Losses at the gene ends were 3 bases for V and 1 base for J; bases not matched to a gene: 2. The germline gives CDR1 DFQATT, CDR2 SNEGSKA (reference sequence). This CDR3 has 14 residues. The CDR3 is CSASRQGANTEAFF. CDR3 DNA sequence: TGCAGTGCTAGTCGACAGGGGGCGAACACTGAAGCTTTCTTT.

This clonotype has only a few counts. V is TRBV28 and J is TRBJ2-5, with 9 positions matching TRBD1. CDR3 size: 12 residues. V trimming: 10 bases; J trimming: 5 bases; junction bases outside the gene matches: 5. Germline CDR1 and CDR2: MDHEN and SYDVKM. The CDR3 region has the DNA TGTGCCACCAACAGGGGGCAGGAGACCCAGTACTTC. Its translation is CATNRGQETQYF.

This clonotype has more than one count but fewer than ten. The chain carries TRBV27 and TRBJ1-6; D is unclear. The CDR3 runs to 15 residues. Trimming removed 3 bases from V and 3 bases from J, with 9 bases in between. Germline lookup yields CDR1 MNHEY and CDR2 SMNVEV (reference sequence). The CDR3 sequence is CASSFGRVYNSPLHF. CDR3 sequence (DNA): TGTGCCAGCAGTTTCGGGCGGGTCTATAATTCACCCCTCCACTTT.

This clonotype was recorded many times. The chain has TRBV24-1 and TRBJ2-7; D is unresolved. Germline lookup yields CDR1 KGHDR and CDR2 SFDVKD. The CDR3 is 14 amino acids. V was shortened by 2 bases and J by 3 bases, with 10 bases between the two germline ends. The CDR3 DNA is TGTGCCACCAGTGATTCAGGTTCCCTCTACGAGCAGTACTTC. It encodes CATSDSGSLYEQYF.

This clonotype appeared many times. The chain employs TRBV30 and TRBJ1-5, with 9 positions matching TRBD1. The V segment lost 2 bases and the J segment 2 bases; nucleotides outside the gene matches: 4. The CDR3 loop spans 15 amino acids. From germline, CDR1 is GTSNPN and CDR2 SVGIG (reference sequence). The CDR3 region is CAWSTGGLGNQPQHF. The CDR3 DNA follows: TGTGCCTGGAGTACAGGGGGCCTGGGCAATCAGCCCCAGCATTTT.

This clonotype was detected ten times or more. The chain is built from TRBV20-1 and TRBJ2-5; TRBD1 aligns across 7 bases. V gave up 5 bases and J gave up 2 bases; unmatched junction bases: 2. Per the germline V gene, CDR1 is DFQATT and CDR2 is SNEGSKA (reference sequence). There are 12 residues in the CDR3. CDR3 amino acids: CSASGQQETQYF. The CDR3 nucleotides read TGCAGTGCTTCGGGACAGCAAGAGACCCAGTACTTC.

This clonotype turned up a few times. The rearrangement links TRBV20-1 to TRBJ1-3; D is ambiguous. V dropped 4 bases and J dropped 1 base, with 5 bases sitting between them. CDR1 is DFQATT, CDR2 SNEGSKA, per germline (reference sequence). CDR3 size: 12 residues. The chain's CDR3 is CSAMQSGNTIYF. DNA for the CDR3: TGCAGTGCTATGCAGTCTGGAAACACCATATATTTT.

There are many counts of this clonotype. The gene calls are TRBV20-1 and TRBJ2-5, with 8 nucleotides matching TRBD2. The V segment lost 3 bases and the J segment 4 bases; nucleotides outside the gene matches: 10. The CDR3 is 15 residues long. Germline V CDR1 and CDR2: DFQATT, SNEGSKA (reference sequence). The CDR3 bases are TGCAGTGCTAGTGTTACTAGCGGAGTTTTAGAGACCCAGTACTTC. It encodes CSASVTSGVLETQYF.

The chain is built from TRBV10-3 and TRBJ2-7; 9 bases are a match to TRBD2. The CDR3 totals 12 residues. Looked up from germline, CDR1 is ENHRY and CDR2 is SYGVKD. The V segment lost 10 bases and the J segment 4 bases; nucleotides outside the gene matches: 5. CDR3 bases: TGTGCCACCGGGACTAGCAATTACGAGCAGTACTTC. Protein product: CATGTSNYEQYF.

This clonotype occurred a few times. The rearrangement uses TRBV5-4 and TRBJ2-2, with 8 positions matching TRBD2. From germline, CDR1 is SGHNT and CDR2 YYREEE (reference sequence). The V segment lost 1 base and the J segment 5 bases; nucleotides outside the gene matches: 7. CDR3 length: 16 amino acids. CDR3 sequence: CASSLWLAGGTGELFF. The CDR3 DNA sequence: TGTGCCAGCAGCTTGTGGCTAGCGGGCGGTACCGGGGAGCTGTTTTTT.

Ten or more counts support this clonotype. The chain couples TRBV12-3 or TRBV12-4 to TRBJ1-2; D is perhaps TRBD1 (5 bases). CDR3 length: 14 residues. V was cut by 5 bases and J by 8 bases, with 18 bases left in between. The chain's CDR3 is CASSPGGWLGGYTF. In DNA form, the CDR3 reads TGTGCCAGCAGTCCTGGGGGGTGGCTTGGGGGCTACACCTTC.

J is TRBJ1-6 and V is TRBV20-1; weak D call: TRBD1 (6 bases). The ends were cut back, 0 bases at V and 6 bases at J, with 15 bases in the middle. The CDR3 covers 16 residues. From germline, CDR1 is DFQATT and CDR2 SNEGSKA (reference sequence). The CDR3 DNA sequence: TGCAGTGCTAGAGACCGAGACCGACAGGTTAATTCACCCCTCCACTTT. This encodes CSARDRDRQVNSPLHF.

This clonotype was seen ten or more times. The chain couples TRBV5-4 to TRBJ2-1, with 8 positions matching TRBD2. Germline trimming cut 4 bases from V and 8 bases from J; bases unmatched to any gene: 14. The length of the CDR3 is 16 residues. Germline V CDR1 and CDR2: SGHNT, YYREEE (reference sequence). The CDR3 region has the DNA TGTGCCAGCAGCCGTGGGAGGCGGGAGGCGTCGGATGAGCAGTTCTTC. This codes for CASSRGRREASDEQFF.

This clonotype was found many times. The chain couples TRBV6-1 to TRBJ2-7; TRBD2 agrees at 9 bases. With 5 bases clipped from V and 3 bases from J, the junction kept 11 bases outside the gene matches. Germline lookup yields CDR1 MNHNS and CDR2 SASEGT. CDR3 size: 16 residues. DNA of the CDR3: TGTGCCAGCAGTCCCCCCGGGGTAGCGGGAGTCTACGAGCAGTACTTC. This encodes CASSPPGVAGVYEQYF.

This rearrangement joins TRBV3-1 to TRBJ2-7; D not resolved. The CDR3 is 16 residues long. V lost 4 bases and J 0 bases, leaving 16 bases between the germline ends. Germline V gene data show CDR1 as LGHDT and CDR2 as YNNKEL (reference sequence). Here the CDR3 reads CASSRDLGLSSYEQYF. The CDR3 region has the DNA TGTGCCAGCAGCCGAGACCTGGGGTTAAGCTCCTACGAGCAGTACTTC.

There are many counts of this clonotype. The chain is built from TRBV20-1 and TRBJ2-7, with 12 bases aligning to TRBD1. With 0 bases clipped from V and 4 bases from J, the junction kept 16 bases outside the gene matches. The CDR3 spans 19 residues. Germline V gives CDR1 DFQATT, CDR2 SNEGSKA (reference sequence). The CDR3 DNA is TGCAGTGCTAGAGACTTAATTAAAGGGGGACAGGGGGCATCTTACGAGCAGTACTTC. Amino acid sequence: CSARDLIKGGQGASYEQYF.

This clonotype was detected only a few times. This CDR3 reads CSVSRDRGWQYF. CDR3 DNA sequence: TGCAGCGTCAGCCGGGACAGGGGATGGCAGTACTTC. The chain recombines TRBV29-1 with TRBJ2-7; TRBD1 agrees at 10 bases. The CDR3 extends over 12 amino acids. The germline gives CDR1 SQVTM, CDR2 ANQGSEA. J gave up 9 bases and V 6 bases, and 8 bases lay outside the gene matches.

This clonotype was counted only a few times. The chain uses TRBV20-1 and TRBJ2-5, with D unresolved. V was cut by 6 bases and J by 5 bases, with 19 bases left in between. In germline, CDR1 is DFQATT, CDR2 SNEGSKA (reference sequence). CDR3 length: 14 residues. The DNA for the CDR3 is TGCAGTGCCAACCTCGGAAATATGTGGGAGACCCAGTACTTC. It specifies CSANLGNMWETQYF.

This clonotype has at least ten counts. This chain links TRBV11-2 with TRBJ2-7; D is undetermined. The germline V gene has CDR1 SGHAT and CDR2 FQNNGV. This CDR3 has 14 residues. V gave up 1 base and J gave up 0 bases, with 7 bases separating them. The CDR3 DNA reads as TGTGCCAGCAGCTTAGCGGCCAACTCCTACGAGCAGTACTTC. Translated: CASSLAANSYEQYF.

V is TRBV6-6 and J is TRBJ2-5, with D possibly being TRBD1 (5 bases). In germline, CDR1 is MNHNY, CDR2 SVGAGI (reference sequence). Trimming removed 0 bases at V and 1 base at J, with 12 bases between. The CDR3 is made up of 16 amino acids. CDR3 region: CASSYSIGAFQETQYF. CDR3 bases: TGTGCCAGCAGTTACTCTATAGGGGCTTTCCAAGAGACCCAGTACTTC.

The gene calls are TRBV10-3 and TRBJ2-5; 12 positions agree with TRBD1. The CDR3 is made up of 14 amino acids. After removal of 6 bases from V and 4 bases from J, the junction contained 3 bases not matched to a gene. Germline values: CDR1 ENHRY, CDR2 SYGVKD. CDR3 sequence (DNA): TGTGCCATCAGGGGACAGGGGGCAGGAGAGACCCAGTACTTC. This codes for CAIRGQGAGETQYF.

V and J are TRBV10-3 and TRBJ2-6; the match to TRBD2 covers 7 bases. Trimming at V came to 10 bases and at J to 2 bases, leaving 5 bases not matched to a gene. Germline loops: CDR1 ENHRY, CDR2 SYGVKD. The CDR3 length is 14 residues. DNA of the CDR3: TGTGCCACCCGTCGGGAGGCTGGGGCCAACGTCCTGACTTTC. The encoded protein is CATRREAGANVLTF.